A selection of T cell receptor beta chains follows, all from one sample in a study of siplizumab effects on memory and regulatory T cells. This table comes from immunoSEQ multiplex PCR, and its TCRdb copy is limited to in-frame clones, with some not included. Here the sample spans about 87,000 clones, more than 80% being singletons. The sample comprised CD4+ T cells sorted from blood. These receptors all stem from a human donor in good health. CDR3s include the opening cysteine and the closing phenylalanine or tryptophan. A D gene is named only where the DNA matches it firmly. Clone size is not always given. Where it is, it says once, few, many or a class for expanded clones.

V: TRBV18
J: TRBJ2-7
D: TRBD2
size: few
DNA: TGTGCCAGCTCACCATCGACTAGCGGGACCTACGAGCAGTACTTC
CDR3: CASSPSTSGTYEQYF

V: TRBV7-2
J: TRBJ1-2
D: -
size: -
DNA: TGTGCCAGCAGCTTAACTGGAAGGGCTAACTATGGCTACACCTTC
CDR3: CASSLTGRANYGYTF

V: TRBV4-2
J: TRBJ2-5
D: -
size: -
DNA: TGTGCCAGCAGCCAAGATCGTGGGGGGTACCAAGAGACCCAGTACTTC
CDR3: CASSQDRGGYQETQYF

V: TRBV7-2
J: TRBJ2-2
D: TRBD2
size: -
DNA: TGTGCCAGCACCCTAGCGGGCGCCGTATCTGAGCTGTTTTTT
CDR3: CASTLAGAVSELFF

V: TRBV19
J: TRBJ2-7
D: TRBD2
size: -
DNA: TGTGCCAGTGCGACCACTGGGACTAGCGGGACCTACGAGCAGTACTTC
CDR3: CASATTGTSGTYEQYF

V: TRBV13
J: TRBJ2-7
D: TRBD1
size: -
DNA: TGTGCCAGCAGCGCTGGACAGGGGGCACAGTACTTC
CDR3: CASSAGQGAQYF

V: TRBV19
J: TRBJ1-4
D: -
size: -
DNA: TGTGCCAGTAGTATGAAGACGCACGTGAGTGAAAAACTGTTTTTT
CDR3: CASSMKTHVSEKLFF

V: TRBV19
J: TRBJ1-4
D: -
size: -
DNA: TGTGCCAGTAGTGCTGATCTCGGAGAAAAACTGTTTTTT
CDR3: CASSADLGEKLFF

V: TRBV18
J: TRBJ2-2
D: -
size: few
DNA: TGTGCCAGCTCACCACGGCAGGGGACCGGGGAGCTGTTTTTT
CDR3: CASSPRQGTGELFF

V: TRBV11-3
J: TRBJ1-2
D: TRBD1
size: once
DNA: TGTGCCAGCAGCCCGGACAGGGGGTATGGCTACACCTTC
CDR3: CASSPDRGYGYTF

V: TRBV18
J: TRBJ1-5
D: TRBD1
size: -
DNA: TGTGCCAGCTCACTTCCGGACAGGGGGCTGAGTCAGCCCCAGCATTTT
CDR3: CASSLPDRGLSQPQHF

V: TRBV7-2
J: TRBJ2-2
D: -
size: -
DNA: TGTGCCAGCAGCTTAGTGCGGGAGAACACCGGGGAGCTGTTTTTT
CDR3: CASSLVRENTGELFF

V: TRBV5-1
J: TRBJ2-7
D: TRBD2
size: -
DNA: TGCGCCAGCAGCCCCAGACTAGCGGGAGGTTTAAGCTACGAGCAGTACTTC
CDR3: CASSPRLAGGLSYEQYF

V: TRBV28
J: TRBJ1-1
D: -
size: once
DNA: TGTGCCAGCAGTTTGGGAGGGTCGGGGACTGAAGCTTTCTTT
CDR3: CASSLGGSGTEAFF

V: TRBV14
J: TRBJ2-4
D: -
size: once
DNA: TGTGCCAGCAGCCGGGTCGAGCACATTCAGTACTTC
CDR3: CASSRVEHIQYF

V: TRBV28
J: TRBJ2-3
D: TRBD2
size: once
DNA: TGTGCCAGCAGCTCGGGACTAGCGGGAGGGGGAAACACAGATACGCAGTATTTT
CDR3: CASSSGLAGGGNTDTQYF

V: TRBV4-2
J: TRBJ1-1
D: TRBD1
size: few
DNA: TGTGCCAGCAGCCACCCGGGACAGGGGAGGACTGAAGCTTTCTTT
CDR3: CASSHPGQGRTEAFF

V: TRBV10-3
J: TRBJ2-2
D: -
size: -
DNA: TGTGCCATCAAGGCCCGGCGGGAAGAGAACACCGGGGAGCTGTTTTTT
CDR3: CAIKARREENTGELFF

V: TRBV11-2
J: TRBJ2-1
D: -
size: -
DNA: TGTGCCAGCAGCTTAGAGTTAAACAATGAGCAGTTCTTC
CDR3: CASSLELNNEQFF

V: TRBV18
J: TRBJ2-4
D: -
size: -
DNA: TGTGCCAGCTCACCACCAGGCAGCCTAGCCAAAAACATTCAGTACTTC
CDR3: CASSPPGSLAKNIQYF

V: TRBV5-8
J: TRBJ2-7
D: -
size: -
DNA: TGTGCCAGCAGCTTTCTGGGGGTGGACGAGCAGTACTTC
CDR3: CASSFLGVDEQYF

V: TRBV4-1
J: TRBJ1-2
D: -
size: -
DNA: TGCGCCAGCAGCCAAGATGTGTTGCAGCCTCCCGGGGGCTACACCTTC
CDR3: CASSQDVLQPPGGYTF

V: TRBV19
J: TRBJ2-1
D: TRBD2
size: -
DNA: TGTGCCAGTACCGCCGGGACTAGCGGAAACAATGAGCAGTTCTTC
CDR3: CASTAGTSGNNEQFF

V: TRBV18
J: TRBJ1-2
D: -
size: -
DNA: TGTGCCAGCTCACCCCAACGGGCCAACTATGGCTACACCTTC
CDR3: CASSPQRANYGYTF

V: TRBV5-1
J: TRBJ2-1
D: -
size: -
DNA: TGCGCCAGCAGCCTACAGGGTAGCTCCTACAATGAGCAGTTCTTC
CDR3: CASSLQGSSYNEQFF

V: TRBV5-1
J: TRBJ2-7
D: -
size: -
DNA: TGCGCCAGCAGGAGATCCACCCACGAGCAGTACTTC
CDR3: CASRRSTHEQYF

V: TRBV7-6
J: TRBJ2-2
D: -
size: once
DNA: TGTGCCAGCAGCTTAGTGGGCAGGGAAGGGGAGCTGTTTTTT
CDR3: CASSLVGREGELFF

V: TRBV6-5
J: TRBJ2-7
D: -
size: -
DNA: TGTGCCAGCAGGGATGAACGGTACCAAGCCTACGAGCAGTACTTC
CDR3: CASRDERYQAYEQYF

V: TRBV27
J: TRBJ2-2
D: -
size: -
DNA: TGTGCCAGCAGCCCAGGGATCCTCACCGGGGAGCTGTTTTTT
CDR3: CASSPGILTGELFF

V: TRBV18
J: TRBJ1-3
D: -
size: -
DNA: TGTGCCAGCTCACCACCGGTGCGGTCCAGAGACACCATATATTTT
CDR3: CASSPPVRSRDTIYF

V: TRBV19
J: TRBJ1-1
D: TRBD1
size: -
DNA: TGTGCCAGTAGAGAATGGGACAGGGGGCAGGGCACTGAAGCTTTCTTT
CDR3: CASREWDRGQGTEAFF

V: TRBV29-1
J: TRBJ2-3
D: TRBD2
size: -
DNA: TGCAGCGTTGAAGCGGGAGGGCCTCTAGATACGCAGTATTTT
CDR3: CSVEAGGPLDTQYF

V: TRBV5-3
J: TRBJ1-2
D: -
size: -
DNA: TGTGCCAGAAGCTTCGGGAACTATGGCTACACCTTC
CDR3: CARSFGNYGYTF

V: TRBV5-4
J: TRBJ1-5
D: -
size: once
DNA: TGTGCCAGCAGCTCGGGGGGGGCAATGCAGCCCCAGCATTTT
CDR3: CASSSGGAMQPQHF

V: TRBV7-2
J: TRBJ1-5
D: -
size: -
DNA: TGTGCCAGCAAGCTTGGGTATAGCAATCAGCCCCAGCATTTT
CDR3: CASKLGYSNQPQHF

V: TRBV10-3
J: TRBJ2-5
D: TRBD1
size: once
DNA: TGTGCCATCAGTGAGTCGGGACAGTTAGAGACCCAGTACTTC
CDR3: CAISESGQLETQYF

V: TRBV4-1
J: TRBJ2-3
D: TRBD1
size: -
DNA: TGCGCCAGCAGCCAAACCGGGACAGGGAGTACAGATACGCAGTATTTT
CDR3: CASSQTGTGSTDTQYF

V: TRBV9
J: TRBJ2-7
D: -
size: -
DNA: TGTGCCAGCAGCGAAGGGACTTCTAGCTCCTACGAGCAGTACTTC
CDR3: CASSEGTSSSYEQYF

V: TRBV4-1
J: TRBJ2-1
D: TRBD2
size: -
DNA: TGCGCCAGCAGCCAAGGCCTAGCGGGAGGGATTGGGGATGAGCAGTTCTTC
CDR3: CASSQGLAGGIGDEQFF

V: TRBV5-1
J: TRBJ2-1
D: TRBD2
size: -
DNA: TGCGCCAGCAGCCCCGGGACTAGCGGTTACAATGAGCAGTTCTTC
CDR3: CASSPGTSGYNEQFF

V: TRBV29-1
J: TRBJ2-7
D: TRBD2
size: -
DNA: TGCAGCGGGGGGACTAGCGCGCCCTACGAGCAGTACTTC
CDR3: CSGGTSAPYEQYF

V: TRBV30
J: TRBJ1-6
D: -
size: -
DNA: TGTGCCTGGAGTGTAGGGGTCTCCTATAATTCACCCCTCCACTTT
CDR3: CAWSVGVSYNSPLHF

V: TRBV5-5
J: TRBJ2-5
D: -
size: -
DNA: TGTGCCAGCAGCTCGCCCGGAGAGACCCAGTACTTC
CDR3: CASSSPGETQYF

V: TRBV18
J: TRBJ1-5
D: TRBD1
size: -
DNA: TGTGCCAGCTCACCCGGACAGGGTGGAGGACAGCCCCAGCATTTT
CDR3: CASSPGQGGGQPQHF

V: TRBV29-1
J: TRBJ1-1
D: TRBD1
size: -
DNA: TGCAGCGTGGACAGGGGGCCGAACACTGAAGCTTTCTTT
CDR3: CSVDRGPNTEAFF